This T cell receptor (beta chain) was obtained from a study of blood T cells in healthy people across ages (dated by TCRdb to the mid-2010s). A note on the overall study: In model experiments, roughly one uniquely barcoded TCR beta cDNA molecule per two T cells was captured by template switching. Age-related changes in TCR beta repertoire diversity were measured in the study by deep sequencing normalized with unique cDNA molecular identifiers. Donors were grouped into four age groups: young (average about 15 years), middle-aged (under 40), aged (around 60) and long-lived (just over 80). To avoid experimental bias, donors of different ages were spread randomly across the sequencing lanes. Using the same blood draw, the study looked at two additional independent replicas of 1 million unique cDNA reads for two donors, one aged 18 to 30 and the other aged 80 or older.

Overall results and qualifications from the work: Estimates of total diversity based on one million sequenced T cells were considered lower bounds and underestimates. Compared with the aged group, the long-lived group had more naive CD4+ T cells, fewer expanded clones and increased TCR diversity, a pattern suggesting age selection. Observed TCR beta diversity per million T cells fell roughly linearly with age, and a significant reduction was already apparent by age roughly 40. Because donor CMV infection status was unknown, age-related changes in expanded clonotypes were potentially confounded. A strong correlation was found between observed TCR beta diversity and the percentage of naive T cells measured by flow cytometry. Conclusive comparison of naive and antigen-experienced compartments was prevented by the profiling of bulk unsorted PBMCs.

The roughly 39 donors, aged about 6 to 95 years, were systemically healthy Caucasian individuals from Russia. Each donor gave 9.5 to 10 milliliters of peripheral blood, drawn into EDTA-treated Vacutainer tubes. Ficoll-Paque density-gradient centrifugation was used to isolate PBMCs, with at least 6.5 million per sample. Trizol reagent was used to extract total RNA from PBMCs, with at least 5 micrograms per sample. Naive CD45RAhigh/CD27high T cell percentages were measured by flow cytometry on a PBMC aliquot from every donor. The CDR3 contains 17 residues, cysteine and phenylalanine counted. The DNA shown is the 51-base CDR3, in frame from base 1. As encoded in the germline V gene, CDR1 is LGHNA while CDR2 is YSLEER. As for this clonotype: Its antigen specificity is not known. It has no much larger one-base neighbor in the sample; base qualities were not kept.

The library was made by 5' RACE. Sequencer: Illumina HiSeq 2500. A second PCR of roughly 7 to 12 cycles was run with a J-beta primer mix and a sample-barcoded 5' primer. Each TCR beta cDNA molecule received a unique molecular identifier from a template-switch 5' adaptor carrying 12 random nucleotides. Each sample yielded at least 3 million CDR3-containing paired-end reads. First-strand cDNA was synthesized from all RNA with the Mint cDNA synthesis kit, primed by a TRBC-specific oligonucleotide. Following uracil-DNA glycosylase treatment, a first 18-cycle PCR with universal primers M1SS and BC2_uni_R was performed on all cDNA. Per the original workflow: Each sample was normalized by randomly selecting 1 million high-quality reads, each carrying a distinct molecular identifier. Reads with shared molecular identifiers were discarded instead of being binned into consensus sequences. MiTCR, with a Q25 quality threshold and the strictest error-elimination algorithm, was used for CDR3 identification, clonotype clustering and error correction. A nonparametric unseen species model with Euler transformation was used to estimate a lower bound on total TCR beta diversity. TCRdb redid the processing of the public reads, applying fastp at Q25 and MiXCR, and retained in-frame beta chains. Each record represents a unique CDR3 protein, reported with the most common genes and DNA among its rows. The V and J calls and clone size come from TCRdb's table, not from the authors' own analysis. The table for this sample lists 1.5 million to 2 million distinct CDR3 sequences; roughly 50% of them were counted only once. The top ten hold 2.1% of the sample.

Material for sequencing was blood. The receptor chain draws on TRBV4-3 and TRBJ2-1; the D element might be TRBD1 or TRBD2, as each aligns at 5 bases. The end of the DNA fits TRBJ2-7 better, so the J call may be wrong. This TCR derives from a woman aged 40 to 50 in good health. CDR3 loop: CASSQKGPMSSYNEQYF. The base sequence is TGCGCCAGCAGCCAAAAGGGACCCATGAGCTCCTACAATGAGCAGTACTTC.